A single sample gave rise to the 2 T cell receptor beta chains below, sequenced in a study of T cell repertoires in cytomegalovirus infection. TCRdb reprocessed the reads via MiXCR and lists one record per CDR3 protein. The sample lists under 850,000 distinct CDR3 sequences; under 40% were seen once. The sample taken for sequencing was PBMCs. All receptors derive from a human donor in good health (CMV status not recorded). Some clones in this sample may be carry-over from other donors' samples.

The V gene is TRBV5-1, the J gene TRBJ1-5; D perhaps matches TRBD1 (6 bases). The CDR3 contains 16 residues. V lost 0 bases to trimming and J lost 4 bases, with 14 bases between them. Germline V lookup: CDR1 SGHRS, CDR2 YFSETQ. This chain's CDR3 is CASSLDAGARNQPQHF. DNA of the CDR3: TGCGCCAGCAGCTTGGATGCAGGGGCGAGAAATCAGCCCCAGCATTTT.

In its sample, this clonotype was seen a few times. V and J are TRBV5-1 and TRBJ2-7; 11 bases line up with TRBD2. CDR1 is SGHRS and CDR2 is YFSETQ in the germline V gene. This CDR3 has 17 amino acids. Germline trimming cut 2 bases from V and 6 bases from J; bases unmatched to any gene: 13. CDR3 amino acids: CASSLRLTSGMLSEQYF. In DNA form, the CDR3 reads TGCGCCAGCAGCTTACGCTTGACTAGCGGGATGCTATCCGAGCAGTACTTC. Combining the CDR3 with reference TRBV5-1 and TRBJ2-7 gives the whole variable domain KAGVTQTPRYLIKTRGQQVTLSCSPISGHRSVSWYQQTPGQGLQFLFEYFSETQRNKGNFPGRFSGRQFSNSRSEMNVSTLELGDSALYLCASSLRLTSGMLSEQYFGPGTRLTVT.